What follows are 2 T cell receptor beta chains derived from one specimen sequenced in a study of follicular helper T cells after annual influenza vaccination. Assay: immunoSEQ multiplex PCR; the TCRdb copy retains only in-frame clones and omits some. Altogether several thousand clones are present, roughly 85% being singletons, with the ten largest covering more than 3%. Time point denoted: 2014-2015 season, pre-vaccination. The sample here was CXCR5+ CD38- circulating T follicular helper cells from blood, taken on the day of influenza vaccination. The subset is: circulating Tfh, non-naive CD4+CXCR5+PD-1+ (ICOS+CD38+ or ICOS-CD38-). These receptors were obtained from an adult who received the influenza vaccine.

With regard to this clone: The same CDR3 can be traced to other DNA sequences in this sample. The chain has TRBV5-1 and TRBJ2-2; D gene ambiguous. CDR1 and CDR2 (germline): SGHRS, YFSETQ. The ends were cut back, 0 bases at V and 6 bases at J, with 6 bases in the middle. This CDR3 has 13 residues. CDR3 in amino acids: CASSLGVSGELFF. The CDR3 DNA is TGCGCCAGCAGCTTGGGGGTGTCCGGGGAGCTGTTTTTT.

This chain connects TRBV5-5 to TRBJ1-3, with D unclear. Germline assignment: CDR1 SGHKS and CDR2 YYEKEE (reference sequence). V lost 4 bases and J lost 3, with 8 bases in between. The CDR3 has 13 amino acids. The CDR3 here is CASSPRGGNTIYF. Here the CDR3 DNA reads TGTGCCAGCAGCCCCCGCGGTGGAAACACCATATATTTT.